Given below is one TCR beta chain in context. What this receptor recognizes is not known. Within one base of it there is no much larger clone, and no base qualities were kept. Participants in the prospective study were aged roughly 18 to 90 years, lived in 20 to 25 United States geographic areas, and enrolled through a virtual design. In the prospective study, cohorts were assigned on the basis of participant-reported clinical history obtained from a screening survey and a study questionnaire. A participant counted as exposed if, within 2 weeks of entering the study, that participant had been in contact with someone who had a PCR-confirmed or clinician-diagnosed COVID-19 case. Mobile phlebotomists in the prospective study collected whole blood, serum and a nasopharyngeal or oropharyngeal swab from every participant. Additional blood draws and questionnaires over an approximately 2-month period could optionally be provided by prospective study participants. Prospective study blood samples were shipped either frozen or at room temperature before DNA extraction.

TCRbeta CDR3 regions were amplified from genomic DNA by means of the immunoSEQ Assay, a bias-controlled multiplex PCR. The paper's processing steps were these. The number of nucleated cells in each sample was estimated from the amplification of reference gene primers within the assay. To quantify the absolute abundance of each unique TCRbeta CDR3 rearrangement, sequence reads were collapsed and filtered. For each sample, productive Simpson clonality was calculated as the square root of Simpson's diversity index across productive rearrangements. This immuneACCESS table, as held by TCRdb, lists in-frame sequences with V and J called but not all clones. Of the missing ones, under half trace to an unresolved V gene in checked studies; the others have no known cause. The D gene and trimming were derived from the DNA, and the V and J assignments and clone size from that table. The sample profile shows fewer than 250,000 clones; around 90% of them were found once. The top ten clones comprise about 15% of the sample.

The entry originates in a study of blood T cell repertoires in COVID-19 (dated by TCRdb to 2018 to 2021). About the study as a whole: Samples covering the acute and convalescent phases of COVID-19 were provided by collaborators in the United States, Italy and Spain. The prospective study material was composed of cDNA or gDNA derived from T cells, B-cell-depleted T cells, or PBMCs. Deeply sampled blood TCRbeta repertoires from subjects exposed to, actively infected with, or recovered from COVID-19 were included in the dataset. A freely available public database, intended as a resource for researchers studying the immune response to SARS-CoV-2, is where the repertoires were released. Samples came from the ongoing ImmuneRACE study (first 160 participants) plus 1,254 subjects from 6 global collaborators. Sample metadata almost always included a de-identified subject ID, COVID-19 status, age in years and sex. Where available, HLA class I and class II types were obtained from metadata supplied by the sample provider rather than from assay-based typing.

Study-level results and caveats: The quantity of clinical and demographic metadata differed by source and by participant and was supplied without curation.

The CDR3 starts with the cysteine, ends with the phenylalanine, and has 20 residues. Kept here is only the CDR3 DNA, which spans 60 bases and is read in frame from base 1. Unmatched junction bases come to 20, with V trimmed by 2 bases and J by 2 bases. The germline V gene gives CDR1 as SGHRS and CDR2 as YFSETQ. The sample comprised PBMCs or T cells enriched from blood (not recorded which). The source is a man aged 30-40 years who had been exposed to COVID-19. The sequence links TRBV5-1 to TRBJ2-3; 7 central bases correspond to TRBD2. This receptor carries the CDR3 CASSFWTGTTSSSSTDTQYF. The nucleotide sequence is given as TGCGCCAGCAGCTTCTGGACCGGGACTACGTCCTCCAGTTCCACAGATACGCAGTATTTT.